Each of the 3 T cell receptor beta chains below was sequenced from the same sample in a study of radiotherapy plus CTLA-4 blockade in lung cancer. This table comes from immunoSEQ multiplex PCR, and its TCRdb copy is limited to in-frame clones, with some not included. This repertoire shows nearly 95,000 clones, approximately 80% found once; its top ten account for under 30%. Sequenced material: peripheral blood, taken from a patient treated with radiotherapy plus ipilimumab. Receptors originate from a human donor with non-small cell lung cancer that progressed on radiotherapy plus ipilimumab.

This sequence joins TRBV27 and TRBJ1-2, with D possibly matching TRBD1 (5 bases). V was shortened by 3 bases and J by 2 bases, with 10 bases between the two germline ends. The germline CDR1 and CDR2 sequences are MNHEY and SMNVEV (reference sequence). There are 14 residues in the CDR3. This chain's CDR3 is CASSLKGTNYGYTF. The CDR3 nucleotides are TGTGCCAGCAGTTTGAAGGGGACCAACTATGGCTACACCTTC.

The chain uses TRBV7-9 and TRBJ2-3; D possibly corresponds to TRBD1 (5 bases). Trimming took off 2 bases at V and 5 bases at J, with 8 bases between the two ends. The CDR3 consists of 13 residues. The V gene's germline CDR1 is SEHNR and CDR2 FQNEAQ (reference sequence). The CDR3 spells CASSLQGGDTQYF. DNA of the CDR3: TGTGCCAGCAGCTTACAGGGTGGAGATACGCAGTATTTT.

The rearrangement uses TRBV30 and TRBJ2-2; no clear D. The CDR3 extends over 18 amino acids. Germline V gene sequence: CDR1 GTSNPN, CDR2 SVGIG (reference sequence). V lost 1 base, J lost 3 bases, and 21 bases lay in between. The CDR3 DNA reads as TGTGCCTGGAGTGGGTCGAGCAGCCCTAAACCACACACCGGGGAGCTGTTTTTT. It is translated as CAWSGSSSPKPHTGELFF.